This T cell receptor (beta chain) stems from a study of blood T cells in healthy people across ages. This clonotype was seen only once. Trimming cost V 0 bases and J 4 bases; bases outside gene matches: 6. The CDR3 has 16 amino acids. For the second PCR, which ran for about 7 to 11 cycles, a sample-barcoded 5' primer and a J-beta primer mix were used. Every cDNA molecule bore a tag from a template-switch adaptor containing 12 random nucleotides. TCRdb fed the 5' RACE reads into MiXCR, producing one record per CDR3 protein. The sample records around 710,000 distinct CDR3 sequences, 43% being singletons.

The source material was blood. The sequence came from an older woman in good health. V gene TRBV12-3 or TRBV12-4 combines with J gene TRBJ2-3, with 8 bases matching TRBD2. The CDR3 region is CASSLASGGSADTQYF. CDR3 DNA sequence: TGTGCCAGCAGTTTAGCGAGCGGGGGAAGCGCAGATACGCAGTATTTT.